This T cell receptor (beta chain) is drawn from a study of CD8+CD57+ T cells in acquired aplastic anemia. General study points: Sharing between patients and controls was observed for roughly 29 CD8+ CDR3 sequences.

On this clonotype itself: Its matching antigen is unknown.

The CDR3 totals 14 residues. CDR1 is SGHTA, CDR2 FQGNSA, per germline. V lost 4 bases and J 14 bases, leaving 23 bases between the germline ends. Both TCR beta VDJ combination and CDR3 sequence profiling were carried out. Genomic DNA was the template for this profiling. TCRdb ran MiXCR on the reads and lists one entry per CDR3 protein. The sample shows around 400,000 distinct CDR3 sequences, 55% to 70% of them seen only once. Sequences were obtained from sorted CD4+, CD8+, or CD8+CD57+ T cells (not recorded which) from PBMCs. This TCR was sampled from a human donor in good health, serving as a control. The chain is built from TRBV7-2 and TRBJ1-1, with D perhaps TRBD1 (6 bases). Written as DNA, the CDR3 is TGTGCCAGCAGCTCGGCTAGGGGGGAGTACCAGTCCTTCTTT. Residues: CASSSARGEYQSFF. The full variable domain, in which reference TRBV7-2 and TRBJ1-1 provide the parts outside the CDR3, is GAGVSQSPSNKVTEKGKDVELRCDPISGHTALYWYRQSLGQGLEFLIYFQGNSAPDKSGLPSDRFSAERTGGSVSTLTIQRTQQEDSAVYLCASSSARGEYQSFFGQGTRLTVV.